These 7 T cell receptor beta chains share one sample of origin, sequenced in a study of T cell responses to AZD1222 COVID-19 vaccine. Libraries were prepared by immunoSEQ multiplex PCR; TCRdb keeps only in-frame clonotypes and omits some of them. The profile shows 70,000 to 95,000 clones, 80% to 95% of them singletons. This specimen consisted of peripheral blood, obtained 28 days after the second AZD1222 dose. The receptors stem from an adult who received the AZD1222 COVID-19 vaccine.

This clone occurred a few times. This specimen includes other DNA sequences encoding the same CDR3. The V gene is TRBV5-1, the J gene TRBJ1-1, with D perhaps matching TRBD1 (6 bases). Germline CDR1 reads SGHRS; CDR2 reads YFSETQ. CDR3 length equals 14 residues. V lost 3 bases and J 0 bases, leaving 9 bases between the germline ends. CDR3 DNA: TGCGCCAGCAGCTCACAGGGCTTGAACACTGAAGCTTTCTTT. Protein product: CASSSQGLNTEAFF.

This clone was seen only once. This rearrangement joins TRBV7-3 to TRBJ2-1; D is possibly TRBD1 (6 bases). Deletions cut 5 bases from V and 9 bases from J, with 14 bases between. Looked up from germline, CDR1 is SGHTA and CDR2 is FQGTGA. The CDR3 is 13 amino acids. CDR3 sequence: CASSLFQGTEQFF. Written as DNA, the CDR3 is TGTGCCAGCAGCCTCTTCCAGGGGACTGAGCAGTTCTTC. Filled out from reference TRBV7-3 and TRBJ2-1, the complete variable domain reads GAGVSQTPSNKVTEKGKYVELRCDPISGHTALYWYRQSLGQGPEFLIYFQGTGAADDSGLPNDRFFAVRPEGSVSTLKIQRTERGDSAVYLCASSLFQGTEQFFGPGTRLTVL.

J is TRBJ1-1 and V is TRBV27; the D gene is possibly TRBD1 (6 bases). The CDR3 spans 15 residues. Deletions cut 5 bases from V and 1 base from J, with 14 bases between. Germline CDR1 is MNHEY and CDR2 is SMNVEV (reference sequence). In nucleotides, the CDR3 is TGTGCCAGCAGTAGACGACAGGTAGGGAACACTGAAGCTTTCTTT. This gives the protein CASSRRQVGNTEAFF.

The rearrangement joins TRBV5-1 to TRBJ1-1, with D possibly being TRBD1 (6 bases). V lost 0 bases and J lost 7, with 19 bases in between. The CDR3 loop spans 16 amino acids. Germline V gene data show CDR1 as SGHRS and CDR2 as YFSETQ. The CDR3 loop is CASSLGTLRDIGEAFF. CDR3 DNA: TGCGCCAGCAGCTTGGGGACTCTCCGGGACATCGGTGAAGCTTTCTTT.

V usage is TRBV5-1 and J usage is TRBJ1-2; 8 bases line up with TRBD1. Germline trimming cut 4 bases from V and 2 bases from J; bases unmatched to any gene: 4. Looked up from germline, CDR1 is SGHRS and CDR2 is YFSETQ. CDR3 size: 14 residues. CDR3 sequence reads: CASSIDRGNYGYTF. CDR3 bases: TGCGCCAGCAGCATAGACAGGGGCAACTATGGCTACACCTTC. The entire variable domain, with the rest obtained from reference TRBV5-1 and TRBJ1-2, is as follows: KAGVTQTPRYLIKTRGQQVTLSCSPISGHRSVSWYQQTPGQGLQFLFEYFSETQRNKGNFPGRFSGRQFSNSRSEMNVSTLELGDSALYLCASSIDRGNYGYTFGSGTRLTVV.

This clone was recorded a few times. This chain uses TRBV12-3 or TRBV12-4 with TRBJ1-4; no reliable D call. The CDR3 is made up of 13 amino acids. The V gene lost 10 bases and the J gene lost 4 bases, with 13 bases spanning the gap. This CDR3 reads CATSPGSNEKLFF. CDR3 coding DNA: TGTGCCACCTCCCCGGGGAGTAATGAAAAACTGTTTTTT.

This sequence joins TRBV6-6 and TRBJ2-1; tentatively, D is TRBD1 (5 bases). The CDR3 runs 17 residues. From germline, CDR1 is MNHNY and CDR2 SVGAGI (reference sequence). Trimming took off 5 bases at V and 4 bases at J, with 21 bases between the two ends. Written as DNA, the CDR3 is TGTGCCAGCAGTCCACCAGGGCTAGAACTGTTGTACAATGAGCAGTTCTTC. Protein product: CASSPPGLELLYNEQFF.